The rows below give T cell receptor beta chains drawn from one sample of a study of blood T cell repertoires in COVID-19. Libraries were prepared by immunoSEQ multiplex PCR; TCRdb keeps only in-frame clonotypes and omits some of them. Here the sample spans approximately 310,000 clones, about nine tenths being singletons. Sequencing used peripheral blood. These receptor sequences come from a man aged 50 to 60 with active or convalescent COVID-19. Each CDR3 is given with its conserved first and last residue. Each record gives: V gene, clone size, J gene, D gene, CDR3 protein, CDR3 DNA. A D gene is named only where the DNA matches it firmly. Clone size, where shown, is once, few, many, or a class for clones that have expanded.

V: TRBV6-5
size: NA
J: TRBJ1-4
D: NA
CDR3: CASRLQGDGEKLFF
DNA: TGTGCCAGCAGACTACAGGGTGACGGCGAAAAACTGTTTTTT

V: TRBV4-3
size: NA
J: TRBJ1-2
D: NA
CDR3: CASSQDFRVSYGYTF
DNA: TGCGCCAGCAGCCAAGATTTCAGGGTTAGCTATGGCTACACCTTC

V: TRBV6-5
size: NA
J: TRBJ1-1
D: NA
CDR3: CASSYSVTGTEAFF
DNA: TGTGCCAGCAGTTACTCTGTGACAGGCACTGAAGCTTTCTTT

V: TRBV2
size: few
J: TRBJ1-5
D: TRBD1
CDR3: CASRGQVGNQPQHF
DNA: TGTGCCAGCAGGGGACAGGTGGGCAATCAGCCCCAGCATTTT

V: TRBV6-5
size: NA
J: TRBJ1-1
D: TRBD1
CDR3: CASSRPDRVNMGAFF
DNA: TGTGCCAGCAGTCGACCGGACAGGGTTAATATGGGAGCTTTCTTT

V: TRBV15
size: NA
J: TRBJ1-2
D: NA
CDR3: CATAEFSRGGGYTF
DNA: TGTGCCACCGCTGAATTCAGCCGGGGGGGCGGCTACACCTTC

V: TRBV3-1/TRBV3-2
size: NA
J: TRBJ1-1
D: TRBD1
CDR3: CASRGTGRPEAFF
DNA: TGTGCCAGCAGAGGGACAGGGCGCCCTGAAGCTTTCTTT

V: TRBV20-1
size: NA
J: TRBJ1-2
D: NA
CDR3: CSTPQNYGYTF
DNA: TGCAGTACGCCCCAGAATTATGGCTACACCTTC

V: TRBV4-3
size: NA
J: TRBJ2-2
D: NA
CDR3: CASSQDSILKNTGELFF
DNA: TGCGCCAGCAGCCAAGATAGTATCTTAAAGAACACCGGGGAGCTGTTTTTT

V: TRBV5-6
size: NA
J: TRBJ2-3
D: NA
CDR3: CASSLDPGTDTQYF
DNA: TGTGCCAGCAGCTTGGATCCTGGCACAGATACGCAGTATTTT

V: TRBV19
size: NA
J: TRBJ2-1
D: TRBD2
CDR3: CASSRSLSSGRVNEQFF
DNA: TGTGCCAGTAGTAGGTCCCTTTCTAGCGGGAGGGTTAATGAGCAGTTCTTC

V: TRBV6-1
size: NA
J: TRBJ1-5
D: TRBD1
CDR3: CASSEPGQGAQNSQPQHF
DNA: TGTGCCAGCAGTGAACCCGGACAGGGGGCGCAGAATTCCCAGCCCCAGCATTTT

V: TRBV7-9
size: few
J: TRBJ2-5
D: TRBD1
CDR3: CASSSTPGQGGPETQYF
DNA: TGTGCCAGCAGCTCTACTCCGGGACAGGGTGGTCCGGAGACCCAGTACTTC

V: TRBV7-9
size: NA
J: TRBJ2-7
D: TRBD2
CDR3: CASSLGRLAEFEQYF
DNA: TGTGCCAGCAGCTTAGGAAGACTAGCTGAATTCGAGCAGTACTTC

V: TRBV19
size: few
J: TRBJ2-1
D: NA
CDR3: CASSIEPGNEQFF
DNA: TGTGCCAGTAGTATAGAGCCAGGGAATGAGCAGTTCTTC

V: TRBV6-5
size: NA
J: TRBJ1-2
D: NA
CDR3: CASSYAGGSRGYTF
DNA: TGTGCCAGCAGTTACGCGGGGGGATCGCGTGGCTACACCTTC

V: TRBV11-2
size: NA
J: TRBJ2-7
D: NA
CDR3: CASSLALYEQYF
DNA: TGTGCCAGCAGCTTAGCCCTCTACGAGCAGTACTTC

V: TRBV4-2
size: NA
J: TRBJ2-2
D: TRBD1
CDR3: CASSQPRPGQGNTGELFF
DNA: TGTGCCAGCAGCCAGCCGCGTCCGGGACAGGGGAACACCGGGGAGCTGTTTTTT

V: TRBV5-1
size: NA
J: TRBJ2-7
D: NA
CDR3: CASSLWTFREQYF
DNA: TGCGCCAGCAGCTTGTGGACTTTCCGGGAGCAGTACTTC

V: TRBV28
size: NA
J: TRBJ1-6
D: NA
CDR3: CASSSGQALNSPLHF
DNA: TGTGCCAGCAGTTCGGGACAAGCCCTTAATTCACCCCTCCACTTT

V: TRBV6-5
size: NA
J: TRBJ1-5
D: NA
CDR3: CASSYSGSGAPQPQHF
DNA: TGTGCCAGCAGTTACTCGGGATCAGGGGCCCCACAGCCCCAGCATTTT

V: TRBV18
size: NA
J: TRBJ1-1
D: TRBD1
CDR3: CASSPGTGVFTEAFF
DNA: TGTGCCAGCTCCCCCGGGACAGGGGTATTCACTGAAGCTTTCTTT

V: TRBV4-3
size: NA
J: TRBJ2-4
D: TRBD2
CDR3: CASSQILLLAGNSAKNIQYF
DNA: TGCGCCAGCAGCCAAATCTTGCTTTTAGCGGGGAATTCAGCCAAAAACATTCAGTACTTC

V: TRBV5-1
size: NA
J: TRBJ1-1
D: NA
CDR3: CASSLGGGPHTEAFF
DNA: TGCGCCAGCAGCTTGGGGGGGGGTCCCCACACTGAAGCTTTCTTT

V: TRBV3-1/TRBV3-2
size: once
J: TRBJ1-5
D: TRBD1
CDR3: CASSSRDRGQPQHF
DNA: TGTGCCAGCAGCTCCCGGGACAGGGGCCAGCCCCAGCATTTT

V: TRBV2
size: NA
J: TRBJ2-5
D: NA
CDR3: CASNRGGQETQYF
DNA: TGTGCCAGCAACAGGGGAGGCCAAGAGACCCAGTACTTC

V: TRBV6-5
size: NA
J: TRBJ1-5
D: TRBD1
CDR3: CASSYDRGRQGQPQHF
DNA: TGTGCCAGCAGTTATGACAGGGGGCGCCAAGGGCAGCCCCAGCATTTT

V: TRBV30
size: NA
J: TRBJ1-4
D: TRBD1
CDR3: CAWSIGQGNEKLFF
DNA: TGTGCCTGGAGTATAGGACAGGGGAATGAAAAACTGTTTTTT

V: TRBV9
size: NA
J: TRBJ2-3
D: NA
CDR3: CASSVARSTDTQYF
DNA: TGTGCCAGCAGCGTAGCCAGGAGCACAGATACGCAGTATTTT

V: TRBV27
size: once
J: TRBJ2-1
D: TRBD2
CDR3: CASSLQPPVLADYNEQFF
DNA: TGTGCCAGCAGTTTACAACCTCCGGTACTAGCGGACTACAATGAGCAGTTCTTC

V: TRBV19
size: NA
J: TRBJ1-4
D: NA
CDR3: CASTYQASNEKLFF
DNA: TGTGCCAGTACCTACCAGGCGTCTAATGAAAAACTGTTTTTT

V: TRBV10-3
size: NA
J: TRBJ1-2
D: NA
CDR3: CAITGVANYGYTF
DNA: TGTGCCATTACAGGAGTCGCTAACTATGGCTACACCTTC

V: TRBV4-2
size: few
J: TRBJ2-7
D: TRBD1
CDR3: CASSQDRQGPTISYEQYF
DNA: TGTGCCAGCAGCCAAGATCGACAGGGGCCTACCATTTCCTACGAGCAGTACTTC

V: TRBV30
size: NA
J: TRBJ1-5
D: TRBD1
CDR3: CAWSVGQGAQPQHF
DNA: TGTGCCTGGAGTGTAGGGCAGGGGGCTCAGCCCCAGCATTTT

V: TRBV10-3
size: NA
J: TRBJ1-1
D: NA
CDR3: CAISASTEAFF
DNA: TGTGCCATCAGTGCCTCCACTGAAGCTTTCTTT

V: TRBV2
size: NA
J: TRBJ2-7
D: TRBD1
CDR3: CASSSTGQGSYEQYF
DNA: TGTGCCAGCAGTTCTACTGGACAGGGAAGCTACGAGCAGTACTTC

V: TRBV4-2
size: NA
J: TRBJ1-5
D: TRBD1
CDR3: CASSQIRDRGLLSNQPQHF
DNA: TGTGCCAGCAGCCAAATACGGGACAGGGGGCTTCTAAGCAATCAGCCCCAGCATTTT

V: TRBV30
size: NA
J: TRBJ1-6
D: TRBD1
CDR3: CAWSASRRQGATYNSPLHF
DNA: TGTGCCTGGAGTGCCTCTCGAAGACAGGGGGCTACCTATAATTCACCCCTCCACTTT

V: TRBV29-1
size: NA
J: TRBJ1-5
D: NA
CDR3: CSVGTEYSNQPQHF
DNA: TGCAGCGTTGGGACAGAATATAGCAATCAGCCCCAGCATTTT

V: TRBV7-6
size: NA
J: TRBJ2-1
D: NA
CDR3: CASSLNAYNEQFF
DNA: TGTGCCAGCAGCCTAAATGCCTACAATGAGCAGTTCTTC

V: TRBV5-4
size: once
J: TRBJ1-2
D: NA
CDR3: CASSLLGKEFGSVDGYTF
DNA: TGTGCCAGCAGCTTGTTGGGTAAGGAGTTCGGTTCCGTGGATGGCTACACCTTC

V: TRBV12-3/TRBV12-4
size: few
J: TRBJ1-5
D: NA
CDR3: CASSLSDQPQHF
DNA: TGTGCCAGCAGTTTGTCAGATCAGCCCCAGCATTTT

V: TRBV10-3
size: NA
J: TRBJ2-1
D: NA
CDR3: CAISESPAVELNEQFF
DNA: TGTGCCATCAGTGAGTCACCGGCGGTGGAATTGAATGAGCAGTTCTTC

V: TRBV3-1/TRBV3-2
size: NA
J: TRBJ1-5
D: NA
CDR3: CASSHRGGNQPQHF
DNA: TGTGCCAGCAGCCACAGGGGAGGCAATCAGCCCCAGCATTTT

V: TRBV7-2
size: few
J: TRBJ2-1
D: NA
CDR3: CASSLEQYRSYNEQFF
DNA: TGTGCCAGCAGCTTAGAACAGTACCGCTCCTACAATGAGCAGTTCTTC

V: TRBV4-3
size: NA
J: TRBJ1-2
D: TRBD1
CDR3: CASSQVPGQTSYGYTF
DNA: TGCGCCAGCAGCCAAGTCCCGGGACAGACAAGCTATGGCTACACCTTC

V: TRBV27
size: NA
J: TRBJ1-1
D: NA
CDR3: CASRHSTGQPEAFF
DNA: TGTGCCAGCAGACATTCCACAGGGCAGCCTGAAGCTTTCTTT

V: TRBV2
size: NA
J: TRBJ1-5
D: TRBD1
CDR3: CASRSGQGDNQPQHF
DNA: TGTGCCAGCAGGTCGGGACAGGGGGACAATCAGCCCCAGCATTTT

V: TRBV7-9
size: once
J: TRBJ2-3
D: NA
CDR3: CASSRQEVSTDTQYF
DNA: TGTGCCAGCAGCCGACAGGAGGTTAGCACAGATACGCAGTATTTT

V: TRBV7-9
size: NA
J: TRBJ1-6
D: NA
CDR3: CASSLVGDYSPLHF
DNA: TGTGCCAGCAGCTTAGTTGGAGATTATTCACCCCTCCACTTT